The text below deals with one T cell receptor (beta chain). This sample is drawn from a study of OX40 agonist ivuxolimab in advanced cancers. The assay was immunoSEQ multiplex PCR, and TCRdb's table has in-frame clones only and misses some. The data contain about 48,000 clones, over 90% of them singletons. CDR3 length equals 15 residues. V dropped 3 bases and J dropped 2 bases, with 13 bases sitting between them. Germline loops: CDR1 WNHNN, CDR2 SYGVQD (reference sequence). The chain is built from TRBV10-1 and TRBJ2-5; TRBD1 is a possible D gene (5 bases). The source material was CD4+ or CD8+ T cells sorted from blood, sampled in a trial of the OX40 agonist ivuxolimab. The TCR comes from an adult with an advanced solid tumor such as melanoma, head and neck, liver or kidney cancer. In nucleotides, the CDR3 is TGCGCCAGCAGTGATTTAGCAGGGAAACAAGAGACCCAGTACTTC. Translation gives CASSDLAGKQETQYF.